This TCR beta chain was captured in a study of blood T cell repertoires in COVID-19. CDR3 length: 13 amino acids. V gave up 7 bases and J gave up 14 bases; unmatched junction bases: 5. Germline values: CDR1 KGHDR, CDR2 SFDVKD. Authors' data handling: Estimation of nucleated cell counts was performed using reference gene primer amplification. Clones were read by immunoSEQ multiplex PCR, and TCRdb kept only the in-frame ones, dropping some. V, J and clone size were drawn from that table, and D and trimming were deduced from the DNA. The data show fewer than 250,000 clones, 82% seen once. The sequencing sample was made of peripheral blood. The sequence came from a woman in her 70s with acute or convalescent COVID-19. V gene TRBV24-1 combines with J gene TRBJ1-6; TRBD1 aligns across 12 bases. In DNA, the CDR3 is TGTGCCACCAGCGGGACAGGGGGCGGATCCCTCCACTTT. This gives the protein CATSGTGGGSLHF.